In this sample, the clone carrying this TCR beta chain turned up a few times. Its antigen is currently unknown. New diagnoses, under 2 months' duration, and ages 18 to 65 characterized the hyperthyroidism patients. The diagnosis combined clinical symptoms, thyroxine, TRAb, thyroid ultrasound and orbital computed tomography scans. This CDR3 has 13 residues. V lost 5 bases and J lost 5, with 11 bases in between. Germline CDR1 and CDR2: SGHTA and FQGTGA. Transcripts of RNA were the source for amplifying TCR beta CDR3 regions. Second-round multiplex PCR followed a first-round RT-PCR using HTBI primers. TCRdb ran MiXCR on the multiplex PCR reads and lists one entry per CDR3 protein. The table lists about 420,000 distinct CDR3 sequences, roughly 21% of them singletons, with approximately 3% in the top ten. The sample comes from a study of Graves' ophthalmopathy and Graves' hyperthyroidism. Study-wide results and caveats: Predictions made by the model for ophthalmopathy progression reached roughly 70% sensitivity and about 72% specificity.

J is TRBJ2-3 and V is TRBV7-3; D unresolved. The TCR originated in a woman younger than 35 with stable Graves' hyperthyroidism. Sequencing was performed on peripheral blood. CDR3 DNA sequence: TGTGCCAGCAGCCCACAAAGGGAAGATACGCAGTATTTT. This codes for CASSPQREDTQYF.